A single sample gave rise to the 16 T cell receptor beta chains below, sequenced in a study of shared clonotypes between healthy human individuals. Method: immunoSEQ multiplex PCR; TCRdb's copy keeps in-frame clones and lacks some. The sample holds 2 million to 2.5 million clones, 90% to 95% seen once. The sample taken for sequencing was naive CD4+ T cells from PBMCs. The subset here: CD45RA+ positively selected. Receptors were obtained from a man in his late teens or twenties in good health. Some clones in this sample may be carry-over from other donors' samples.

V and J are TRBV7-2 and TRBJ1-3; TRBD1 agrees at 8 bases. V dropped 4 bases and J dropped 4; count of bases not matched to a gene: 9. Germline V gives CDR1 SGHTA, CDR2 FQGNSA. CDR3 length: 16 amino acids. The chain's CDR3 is CASSSRTGLQGNTIYF. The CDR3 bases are TGTGCCAGCAGCTCCAGGACAGGGTTGCAGGGAAACACCATATATTTT.

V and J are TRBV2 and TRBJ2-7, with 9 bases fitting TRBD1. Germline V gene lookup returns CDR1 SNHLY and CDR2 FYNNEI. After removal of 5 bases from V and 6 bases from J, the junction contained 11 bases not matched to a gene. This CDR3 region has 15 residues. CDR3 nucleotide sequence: TGTGCCAGCAGTCGTGGACAGGGGCTATTCCTCGAGCAGTACTTC. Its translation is CASSRGQGLFLEQYF.

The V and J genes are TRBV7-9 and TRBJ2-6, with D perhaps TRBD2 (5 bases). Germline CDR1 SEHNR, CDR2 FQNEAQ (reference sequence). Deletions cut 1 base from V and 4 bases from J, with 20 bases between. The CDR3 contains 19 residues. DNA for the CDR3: TGTGCCAGCAGCTTAGGATCTGGCGGGCCCCCCGGGGGGGCCAACGTCCTGACTTTC. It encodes CASSLGSGGPPGGANVLTF.

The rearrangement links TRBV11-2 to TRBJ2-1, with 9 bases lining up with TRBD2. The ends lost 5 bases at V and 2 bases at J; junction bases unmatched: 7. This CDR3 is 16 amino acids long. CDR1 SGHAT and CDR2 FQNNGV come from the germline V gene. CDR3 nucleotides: TGTGCCAGCAGCCCCGTGCGCGGGAGGGCCTACAATGAGCAGTTCTTC. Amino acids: CASSPVRGRAYNEQFF.

CDR3 bases: TGTGCCAGCAGCTCGGGACAGCTGCTCTGGGCCAACGTCCTGACTTTC. This sequence encodes CASSSGQLLWANVLTF. The chain carries TRBV7-2 and TRBJ2-6; 7 bases map to TRBD1. Germline CDR1 SGHTA, CDR2 FQGNSA. V lost 4 bases, J lost 5 bases, and 8 bases stayed unmatched. The CDR3 is 16 residues long.

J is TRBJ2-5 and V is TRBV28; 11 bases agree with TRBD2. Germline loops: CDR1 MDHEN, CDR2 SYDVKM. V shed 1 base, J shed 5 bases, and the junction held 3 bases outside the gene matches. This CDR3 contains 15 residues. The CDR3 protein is CASSLSASGRETQYF. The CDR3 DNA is TGTGCCAGCAGTTTATCAGCTAGCGGGAGGGAGACCCAGTACTTC.

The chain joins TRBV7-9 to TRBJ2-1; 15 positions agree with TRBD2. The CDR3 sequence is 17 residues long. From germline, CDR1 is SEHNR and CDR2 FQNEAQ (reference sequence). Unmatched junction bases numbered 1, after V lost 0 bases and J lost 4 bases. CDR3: CASSLAGLAGGYNEQFF. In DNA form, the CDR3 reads TGTGCCAGCAGCTTAGCGGGACTAGCGGGAGGATACAATGAGCAGTTCTTC.

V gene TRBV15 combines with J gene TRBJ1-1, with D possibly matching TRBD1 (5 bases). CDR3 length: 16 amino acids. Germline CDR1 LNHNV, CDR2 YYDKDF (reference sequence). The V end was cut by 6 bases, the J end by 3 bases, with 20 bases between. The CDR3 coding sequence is TGTGCCACCAGGTTCACGCAGGGTATGGGGGACACTGAAGCTTTCTTT. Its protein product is CATRFTQGMGDTEAFF. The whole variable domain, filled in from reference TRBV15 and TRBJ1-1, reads DAMVIQNPRYQVTQFGKPVTLSCSQTLNHNVMYWYQQKSSQAPKLLFHYYDKDFNNEADTPDNFQSRRPNTSFCFLDIRSPGLGDTAMYLCATRFTQGMGDTEAFFGQGTRLTVV.

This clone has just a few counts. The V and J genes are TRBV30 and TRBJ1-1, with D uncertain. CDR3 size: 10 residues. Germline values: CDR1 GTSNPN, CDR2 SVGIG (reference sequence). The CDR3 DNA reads TGTGCAGGACGGGCCACTGAAGCTTTCTTT. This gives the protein CAGRATEAFF. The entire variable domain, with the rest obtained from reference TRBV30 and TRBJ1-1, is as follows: SQTIHQWPATLVQPVGSPLSLECTVEGTSNPNLYWYRQAAGRGLQLLFYSVGIGQISSEVPQNLSASRPQDRQFILSSKKLLLSDSGFYLCAGRATEAFFGQGTRLTVV.

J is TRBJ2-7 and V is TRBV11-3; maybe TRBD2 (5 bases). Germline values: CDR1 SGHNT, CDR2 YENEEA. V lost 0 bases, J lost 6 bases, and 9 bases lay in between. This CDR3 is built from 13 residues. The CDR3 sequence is CASSLDDYGEQYF. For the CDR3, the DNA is TGTGCCAGCAGCTTAGACGACTATGGCGAGCAGTACTTC.

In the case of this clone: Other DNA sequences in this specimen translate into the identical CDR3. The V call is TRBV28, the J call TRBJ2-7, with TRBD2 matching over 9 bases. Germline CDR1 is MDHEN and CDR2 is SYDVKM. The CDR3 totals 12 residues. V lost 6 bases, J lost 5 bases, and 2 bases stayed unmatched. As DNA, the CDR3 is TGTGCCAGCAGCCTAGCGGGAAACGAGCAGTACTTC. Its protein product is CASSLAGNEQYF.

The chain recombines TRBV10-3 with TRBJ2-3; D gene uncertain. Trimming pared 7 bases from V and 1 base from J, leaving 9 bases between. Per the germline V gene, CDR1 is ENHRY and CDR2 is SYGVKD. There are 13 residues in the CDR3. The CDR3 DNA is TGTGCCATCACCAGGCAGGGCACAGATACGCAGTATTTT. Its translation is CAITRQGTDTQYF.

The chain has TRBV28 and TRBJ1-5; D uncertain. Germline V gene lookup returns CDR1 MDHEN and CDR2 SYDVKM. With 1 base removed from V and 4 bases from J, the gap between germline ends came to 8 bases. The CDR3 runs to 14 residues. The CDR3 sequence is CASSLLYRNQPQHF. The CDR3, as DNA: TGTGCCAGCAGTTTATTGTACCGTAATCAGCCCCAGCATTTT.

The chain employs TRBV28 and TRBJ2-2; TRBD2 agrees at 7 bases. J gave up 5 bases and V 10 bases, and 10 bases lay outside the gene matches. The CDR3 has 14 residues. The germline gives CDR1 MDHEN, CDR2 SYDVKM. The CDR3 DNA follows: TGTGCCACTCATCAGACCGGGGGGACCGGGGAGCTGTTTTTT. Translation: CATHQTGGTGELFF.

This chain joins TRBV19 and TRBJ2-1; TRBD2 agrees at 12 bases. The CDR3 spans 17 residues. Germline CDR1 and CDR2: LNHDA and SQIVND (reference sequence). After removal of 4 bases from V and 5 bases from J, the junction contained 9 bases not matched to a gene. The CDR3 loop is CASSTWGGLAGNNEQFF. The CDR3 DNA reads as TGTGCCAGTAGTACCTGGGGAGGACTAGCGGGGAACAATGAGCAGTTCTTC. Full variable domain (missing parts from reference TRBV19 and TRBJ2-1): DGGITQSPKYLFRKEGQNVTLSCEQNLNHDAMYWYRQDPGQGLRLIYYSQIVNDFQKGDIAEGYSVSREKKESFPLTVTSAQKNPTAFYLCASSTWGGLAGNNEQFFGPGTRLTVL.

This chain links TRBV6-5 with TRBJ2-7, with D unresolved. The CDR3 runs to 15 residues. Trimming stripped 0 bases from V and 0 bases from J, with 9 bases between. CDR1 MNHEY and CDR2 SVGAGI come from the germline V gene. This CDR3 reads CASSYSMGNSYEQYF. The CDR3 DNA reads TGTGCCAGCAGTTACTCTATGGGAAACTCCTACGAGCAGTACTTC.